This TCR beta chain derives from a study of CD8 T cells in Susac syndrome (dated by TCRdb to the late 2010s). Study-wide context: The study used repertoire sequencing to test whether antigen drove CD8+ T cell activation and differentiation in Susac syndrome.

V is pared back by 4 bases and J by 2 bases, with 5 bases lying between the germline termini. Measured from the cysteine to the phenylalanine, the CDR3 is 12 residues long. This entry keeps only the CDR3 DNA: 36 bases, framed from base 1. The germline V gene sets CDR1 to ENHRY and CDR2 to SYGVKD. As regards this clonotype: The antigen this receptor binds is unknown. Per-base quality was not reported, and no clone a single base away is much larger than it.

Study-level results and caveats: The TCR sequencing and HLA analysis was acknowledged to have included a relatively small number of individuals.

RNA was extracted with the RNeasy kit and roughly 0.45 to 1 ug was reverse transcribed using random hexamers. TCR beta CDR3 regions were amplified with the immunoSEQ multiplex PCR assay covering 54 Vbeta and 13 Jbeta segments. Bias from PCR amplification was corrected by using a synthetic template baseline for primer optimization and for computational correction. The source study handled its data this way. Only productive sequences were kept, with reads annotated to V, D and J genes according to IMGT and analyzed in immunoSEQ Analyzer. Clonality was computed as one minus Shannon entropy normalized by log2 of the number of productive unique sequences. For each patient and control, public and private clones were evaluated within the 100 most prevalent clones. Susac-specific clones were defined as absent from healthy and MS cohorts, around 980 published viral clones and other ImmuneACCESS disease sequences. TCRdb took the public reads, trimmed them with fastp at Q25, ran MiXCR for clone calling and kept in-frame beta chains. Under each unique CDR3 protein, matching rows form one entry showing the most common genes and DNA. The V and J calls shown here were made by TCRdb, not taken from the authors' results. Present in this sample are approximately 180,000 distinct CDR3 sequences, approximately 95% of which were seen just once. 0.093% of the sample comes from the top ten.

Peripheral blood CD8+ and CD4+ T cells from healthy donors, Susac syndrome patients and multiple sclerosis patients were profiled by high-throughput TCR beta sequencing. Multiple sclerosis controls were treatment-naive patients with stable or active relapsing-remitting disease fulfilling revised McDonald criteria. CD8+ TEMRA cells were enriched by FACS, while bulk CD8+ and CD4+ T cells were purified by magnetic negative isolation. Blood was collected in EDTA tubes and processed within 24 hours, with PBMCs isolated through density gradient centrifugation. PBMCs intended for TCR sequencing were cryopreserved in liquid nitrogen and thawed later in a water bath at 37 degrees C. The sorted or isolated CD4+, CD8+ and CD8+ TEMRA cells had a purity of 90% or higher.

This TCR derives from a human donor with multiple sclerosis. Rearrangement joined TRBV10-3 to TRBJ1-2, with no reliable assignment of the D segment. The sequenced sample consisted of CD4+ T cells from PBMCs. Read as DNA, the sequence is TGTGCCATCAGTGTCCAAAACTATGGCTACACCTTC. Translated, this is CAISVQNYGYTF.